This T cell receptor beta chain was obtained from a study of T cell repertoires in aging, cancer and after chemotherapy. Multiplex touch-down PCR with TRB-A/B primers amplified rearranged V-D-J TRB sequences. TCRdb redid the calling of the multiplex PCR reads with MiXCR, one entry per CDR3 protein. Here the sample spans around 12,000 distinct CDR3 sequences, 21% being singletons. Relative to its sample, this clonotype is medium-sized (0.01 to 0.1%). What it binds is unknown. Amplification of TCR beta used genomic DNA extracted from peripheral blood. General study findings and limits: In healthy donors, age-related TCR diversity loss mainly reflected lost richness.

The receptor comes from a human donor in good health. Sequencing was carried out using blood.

The CDR3 coding sequence is TGTGCCATCGGTGGACAGGGGGAAACTGAAGCTTTCTTT. This gives the protein CAIGGQGETEAFF. J is TRBJ1-1 and V is TRBV10-3; 10 positions agree with TRBD1. There are 13 residues in the CDR3. CDR1 is ENHRY and CDR2 is SYGVKD in the germline V gene. V trimming: 8 bases; J trimming: 5 bases; junction bases outside the gene matches: 5.